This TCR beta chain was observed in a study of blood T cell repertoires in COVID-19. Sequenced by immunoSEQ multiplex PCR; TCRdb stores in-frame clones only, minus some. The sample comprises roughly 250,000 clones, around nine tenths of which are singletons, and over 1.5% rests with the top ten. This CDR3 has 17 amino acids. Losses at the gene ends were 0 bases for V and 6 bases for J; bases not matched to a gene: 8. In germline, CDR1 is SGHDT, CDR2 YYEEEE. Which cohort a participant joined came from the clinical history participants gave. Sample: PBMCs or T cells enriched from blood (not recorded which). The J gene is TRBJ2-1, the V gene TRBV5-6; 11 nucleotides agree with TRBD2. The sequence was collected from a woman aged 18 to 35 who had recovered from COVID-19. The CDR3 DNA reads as TGTGCCAGCAGCTTGGTAGCGGGAGGGTTGAGGGGCAATGAGCAGTTCTTC. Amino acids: CASSLVAGGLRGNEQFF.